This T cell receptor (beta chain) is drawn from a study of Tregs in tolerant kidney transplant recipients. Study in general: The nonmyeloablative bone marrow transplants came from related graft donors, with transient mixed chimerism.

With respect to this clone: Its antigen is undetermined.

Whole-study findings and limits: Biological reproducibility was not directly addressed in this study. The most relevant donor-specific Treg TCRbeta repertoire apparently came from expansion with activated donor B cells.

CDR3 length: 14 residues. V gave up 1 base and J gave up 5 bases, with 8 bases separating them. In germline, CDR1 is SGHNT, CDR2 YENEEA. Measured with immunoSEQ multiplex PCR; TCRdb has only the in-frame clones, and not every one. This repertoire shows about 83,000 clones, less than 98% found once; its top ten account for 0.55% to 0.6%. The input for sequencing was CD4+ T cells from blood, taken before the transplant. The receptor comes from a human donor who received a combined kidney and bone marrow transplant. This rearrangement joins TRBV11-3 to TRBJ2-2; possible D gene TRBD1, 6 bases. This CDR3 is CASSLGTVTGELFF. The CDR3 DNA reads as TGTGCCAGCAGCTTAGGGACAGTAACCGGGGAGCTGTTTTTT.